A selection of T cell receptor beta chains follows, all from one sample in a study of shared clonotypes between healthy human individuals. The assay was immunoSEQ multiplex PCR, and TCRdb's table has in-frame clones only and misses some. This sample yields 950,000 to 1,100,000 clones, of which 75% to 80% are seen a single time; 0.6% to 0.7% belongs to the top ten. Sequencing was done on a sample of memory CD4+ T cells from PBMCs. Source of these receptors: a man in his late teens or twenties in good health. Some clones in this sample may be carry-over from other donors' samples. Both conserved end residues are trimmed from each CDR3. A D gene is named only where the DNA matches it firmly. A row's size may be missing; if present it is once, few, many or a size class.

- - TRBJ1-1 TRBV11-3 ASSPKENTEAF
- TRBD1 TRBJ2-7 TRBV29-1 SGRTGGRSYEQY
- TRBD2 TRBJ2-1 TRBV5-1 ASTASGITSYNEQF
few TRBD1 TRBJ2-1 TRBV29-1 SVGDRAPNEQF
- - TRBJ1-2 TRBV27 ASSFFPGRGLGYT
- TRBD1 TRBJ1-2 TRBV28 ASSPGQGYGYT
once - TRBJ2-3 TRBV28 ASSPAGDRSDTQY
- - TRBJ1-1 TRBV9 ASRGPSEAF
once - TRBJ2-3 TRBV2 ASSGGRATQY
- - TRBJ1-2 TRBV5-4 ASSSGARGYGYT
- - TRBJ1-5 TRBV6-1 ASSEDPFNQPQH
- - TRBJ1-1 TRBV29-1 SVVGGDGTEAF
- - TRBJ1-2 TRBV7-9 ASSWNSNTNYGYT
- TRBD2 TRBJ2-1 TRBV10-3 AISEGLAGDGEQF
- - TRBJ1-4 TRBV7-8 ASSFNEKLF
- TRBD1 TRBJ1-5 TRBV15 ATSRPDRGGGNQPQH
- - TRBJ1-1 TRBV5-4 ASSLEVRTEAF